This is a list of T cell receptor beta chains from one sample in a study of cytomegalovirus exposure and HLA in healthy donors. Data came from immunoSEQ multiplex PCR; TCRdb stores just in-frame clones and leaves some out. The profile covers more than 85,000 clones, with 69% appearing a single time and 5.4% taken by the ten largest. The sample was PBMCs. The source of these receptors is a woman in her 70s in good health and CMV-seropositive. The CDR3 runs from the conserved cysteine through the conserved F or W. D genes are given only for firm matches. Part of the rows lack a size; the others show once, few, many or a class for expanded clones.

CDR3 protein,CDR3 DNA,clone size,D gene,J gene,V gene
CASSFTISSGGELETQYF,TGTGCCAGCAGCTTCACTATCTCCAGCGGGGGTGAATTAGAGACCCAGTACTTC,NA,TRBD2,TRBJ2-5,TRBV7-8
CASSLGSGGQAFF,TGTGCCAGCAGCTTAGGTTCAGGGGGCCAAGCTTTCTTT,NA,TRBD1,TRBJ1-1,TRBV7-8
CASSPPGQGIEQFF,TGTGCCAGCAGCCCGCCGGGACAGGGGATTGAGCAGTTCTTC,few,TRBD1,TRBJ2-1,TRBV9
CASSQEAGFPYGYTF,TGCGCCAGCAGCCAAGAGGCAGGGTTTCCCTATGGCTACACCTTC,NA,NA,TRBJ1-2,TRBV4-1
CASKAAPASYEQYF,TGCGCCAGCAAAGCGGCGCCAGCTTCCTACGAGCAGTACTTC,NA,NA,TRBJ2-7,TRBV5-1
CASRGDRVEDEKLFF,TGTGCCAGCAGAGGCGACCGGGTGGAAGATGAAAAACTGTTTTTT,NA,NA,TRBJ1-4,TRBV25-1
CAWRGTGARVETEAFF,TGTGCCTGGAGGGGGACAGGGGCGCGGGTTGAAACTGAAGCTTTCTTT,NA,TRBD1,TRBJ1-1,TRBV30
CASSRPGTGEDQPQHF,TGTGCCAGCAGCCGCCCCGGGACAGGGGAGGATCAGCCCCAGCATTTT,NA,TRBD1,TRBJ1-5,TRBV6-6
CASSGGGSYEQYF,TGTGCCAGCAGTGGGGGGGGCTCCTACGAGCAGTACTTC,NA,TRBD2,TRBJ2-7,TRBV2
CASSSQTLFGYTF,TGTGCCAGCAGCTCCCAAACGCTATTTGGCTACACCTTC,once,NA,TRBJ1-2,TRBV6-6
CASSPGTSGNQETQYF,TGTGCCAGCAGTCCCGGGACTAGCGGAAACCAAGAGACCCAGTACTTC,few,TRBD2,TRBJ2-5,TRBV7-2
CAWSVGGGSYEQYF,TGTGCCTGGAGTGTCGGGGGAGGCTCCTACGAGCAGTACTTC,NA,NA,TRBJ2-7,TRBV30
CSSSLGGALPYF,TGTTCCAGCAGCTTGGGAGGGGCGCTACCTTACTTC,NA,TRBD2,TRBJ2-7,TRBV7-9
CASSYSGPGGMAEAFF,TGTGCCAGCAGTTACTCGGGCCCAGGTGGTATGGCTGAAGCTTTCTTT,once,NA,TRBJ1-1,TRBV6-5
CASSLEIAWEQFF,TGTGCCAGCAGCTTAGAGATAGCATGGGAGCAGTTCTTC,once,NA,TRBJ2-1,TRBV7-2
CASSLSGDYEQYF,TGTGCCAGCAGCTTGTCCGGGGACTACGAGCAGTACTTC,NA,NA,TRBJ2-7,TRBV5-6
CAWSRDGGNTDTQYF,TGTGCCTGGAGTAGGGACGGGGGGAACACAGATACGCAGTATTTT,NA,TRBD2,TRBJ2-3,TRBV30
CASSQENGRTGYTF,TGTGCCAGCAGCCAAGAGAACGGCAGGACAGGCTACACCTTC,few,NA,TRBJ1-2,TRBV14
CASSGQGAYGYTF,TGTGCCAGCAGCGGACAGGGGGCCTATGGCTACACCTTC,NA,TRBD1,TRBJ1-2,TRBV5-4
CASSPWGHWDTEAFF,TGTGCCAGTAGTCCGTGGGGGCATTGGGACACTGAAGCTTTCTTT,NA,NA,TRBJ1-1,TRBV19
CASSDSGGALEQFF,TGTGCCAGCAGCGATAGCGGGGGGGCCCTTGAGCAGTTCTTC,NA,TRBD2,TRBJ2-1,TRBV7-2
CASSIEAGELFF,TGTGCCAGCAGCATTGAGGCCGGGGAGCTGTTTTTT,few,NA,TRBJ2-2,TRBV7-9
CASSPVGQGIYEQYF,TGTGCCAGCAGCCCTGTGGGACAGGGGATATACGAGCAGTACTTC,NA,TRBD1,TRBJ2-7,TRBV7-9
CASSDGLMGGGGEKLFF,TGTGCCAGCAGTGACGGTCTAATGGGGGGAGGAGGAGAAAAACTGTTTTTT,NA,NA,TRBJ1-4,TRBV2
CAWSPRQGHNQPQHF,TGTGCCTGGAGCCCTCGACAGGGGCACAATCAGCCCCAGCATTTT,NA,TRBD1,TRBJ1-5,TRBV30
CASSLGPGGNTEAFF,TGCGCCAGCAGCTTGGGTCCGGGTGGGAACACTGAAGCTTTCTTT,once,NA,TRBJ1-1,TRBV5-1
CASSSGVNTEAFF,TGTGCCAGTAGTTCAGGGGTGAACACTGAAGCTTTCTTT,NA,NA,TRBJ1-1,TRBV19